The clone carrying this T cell receptor beta chain was counted only a few times. Its cognate antigen is unknown. An equimolar mix of two oligonucleotides served as the beta constant-region primer for TRBC1 and TRBC2. TCRdb reprocessed the UMI-ligation and nested PCR reads with MiXCR, giving one entry per CDR3 protein. The profile shows 120,000 to 150,000 distinct CDR3 sequences, 17% of them singletons. The CDR3 sequence is 15 residues long. V shed 5 bases and J 7 bases; nucleotides not matched to a gene: 11. These data originate in a study of naive and memory T cell subsets. Study-wide results and limits: TCR counts from RNA may reflect activation-linked expression changes. Over 90% of naive TCR sequences appeared only once, unlike memory subsets.

Overnight CMV lysate stimulation of fresh PBMCs defined donor CMV status by CD4+ IFNgamma. After CD4 positive bead selection, the CD4-negative fraction gave CD8 T cells. This clonotype was sampled from a human donor in good health. The chain recombines TRBV12-3 or TRBV12-4 with TRBJ2-7; 10 nucleotides agree with TRBD2. The sequenced material came from naive CD4+ T cells from blood. The CDR3 region has the DNA TGTGCCAGCAGTCCGAGGACTAGCGGAACCGCGGAGCAGTACTTC. Its protein product is CASSPRTSGTAEQYF.